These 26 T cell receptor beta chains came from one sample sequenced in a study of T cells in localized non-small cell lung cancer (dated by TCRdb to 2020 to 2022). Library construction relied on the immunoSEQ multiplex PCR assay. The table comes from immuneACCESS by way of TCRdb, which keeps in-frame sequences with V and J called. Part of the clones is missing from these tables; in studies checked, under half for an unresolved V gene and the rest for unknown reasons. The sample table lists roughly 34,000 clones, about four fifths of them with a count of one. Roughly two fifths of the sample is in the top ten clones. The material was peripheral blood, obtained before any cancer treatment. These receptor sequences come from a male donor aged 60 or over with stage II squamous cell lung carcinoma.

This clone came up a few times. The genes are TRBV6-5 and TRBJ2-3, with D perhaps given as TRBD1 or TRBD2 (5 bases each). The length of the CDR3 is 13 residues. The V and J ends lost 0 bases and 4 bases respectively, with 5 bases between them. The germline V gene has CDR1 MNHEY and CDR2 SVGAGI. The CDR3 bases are TGTGCCAGCAGTTACTCGGGGGCAGATACGCAGTATTTT. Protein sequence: CASSYSGADTQYF.

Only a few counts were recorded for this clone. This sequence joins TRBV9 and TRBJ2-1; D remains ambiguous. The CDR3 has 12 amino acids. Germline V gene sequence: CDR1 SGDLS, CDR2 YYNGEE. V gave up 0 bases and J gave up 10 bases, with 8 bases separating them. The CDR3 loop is CASSVGLGEQFF. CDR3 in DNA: TGTGCCAGCAGCGTAGGGCTCGGCGAGCAGTTCTTC.

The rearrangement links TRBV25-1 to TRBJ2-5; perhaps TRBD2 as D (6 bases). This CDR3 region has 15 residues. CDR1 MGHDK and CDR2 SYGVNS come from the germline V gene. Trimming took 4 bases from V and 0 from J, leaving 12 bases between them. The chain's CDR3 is CASSARDWYQETQYF. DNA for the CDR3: TGTGCCAGCAGTGCGAGGGACTGGTACCAAGAGACCCAGTACTTC.

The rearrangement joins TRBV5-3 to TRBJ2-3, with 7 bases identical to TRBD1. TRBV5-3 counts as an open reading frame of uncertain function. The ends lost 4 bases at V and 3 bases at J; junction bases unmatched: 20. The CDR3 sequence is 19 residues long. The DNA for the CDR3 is TGTGCCAGAAGCCGAGGGACAGCTAAGGGGAGTAGGGATACAGATACGCAGTATTTT. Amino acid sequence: CARSRGTAKGSRDTDTQYF.

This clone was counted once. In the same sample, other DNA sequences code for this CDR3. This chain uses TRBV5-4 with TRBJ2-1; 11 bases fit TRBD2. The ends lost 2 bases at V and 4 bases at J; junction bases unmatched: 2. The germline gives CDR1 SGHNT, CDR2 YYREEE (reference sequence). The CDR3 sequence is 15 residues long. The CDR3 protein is CASSLTSGSYNEQFF. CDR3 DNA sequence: TGTGCCAGCAGCTTAACTAGCGGGAGTTACAATGAGCAGTTCTTC. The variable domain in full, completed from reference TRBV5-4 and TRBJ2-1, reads ETGVTQSPTHLIKTRGQQVTLRCSSQSGHNTVSWYQQALGQGPQFIFQYYREEENGRGNFPPRFSGLQFPNYSSELNVNALELDDSALYLCASSLTSGSYNEQFFGPGTRLTVL.

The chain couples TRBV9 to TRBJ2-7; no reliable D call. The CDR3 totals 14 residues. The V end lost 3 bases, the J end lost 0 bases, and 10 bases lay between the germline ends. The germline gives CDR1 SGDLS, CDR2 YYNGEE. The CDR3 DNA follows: TGTGCCAGCAGCGCGGGCAGTAGCTCCTACGAGCAGTACTTC. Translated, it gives CASSAGSSSYEQYF.

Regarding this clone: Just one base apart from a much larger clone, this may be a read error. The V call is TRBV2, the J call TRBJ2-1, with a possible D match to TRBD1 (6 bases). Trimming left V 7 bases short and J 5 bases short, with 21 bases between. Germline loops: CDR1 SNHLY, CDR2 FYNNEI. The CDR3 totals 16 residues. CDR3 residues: CASKTPDRLGHNEQFF. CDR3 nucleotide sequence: TGTGCCAGCAAGACTCCCGACAGGCTGGGCCACAATGAGCAGTTCTTC.

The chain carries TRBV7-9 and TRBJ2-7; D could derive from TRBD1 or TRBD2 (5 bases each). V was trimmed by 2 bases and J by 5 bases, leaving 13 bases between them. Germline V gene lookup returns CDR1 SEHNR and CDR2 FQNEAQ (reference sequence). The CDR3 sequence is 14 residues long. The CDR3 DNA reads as TGTGCCAGCAGCTTATCAGGGACCGTAAACGAGCAGTACTTC. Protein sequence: CASSLSGTVNEQYF.

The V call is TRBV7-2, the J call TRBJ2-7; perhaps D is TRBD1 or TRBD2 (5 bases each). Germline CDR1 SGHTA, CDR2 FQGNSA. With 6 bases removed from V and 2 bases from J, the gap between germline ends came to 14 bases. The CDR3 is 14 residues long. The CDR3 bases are TGTGCCAGCAGTCCCCGGGGCCTCACCTACGAGCAGTACTTC. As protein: CASSPRGLTYEQYF.

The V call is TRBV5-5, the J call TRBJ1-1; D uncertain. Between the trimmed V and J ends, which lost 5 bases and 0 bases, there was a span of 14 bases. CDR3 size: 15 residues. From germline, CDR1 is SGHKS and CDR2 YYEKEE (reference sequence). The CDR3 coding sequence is TGTGCCAGCAGTTCGTCCCCCGTCGTGAACACTGAAGCTTTCTTT. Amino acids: CASSSSPVVNTEAFF.

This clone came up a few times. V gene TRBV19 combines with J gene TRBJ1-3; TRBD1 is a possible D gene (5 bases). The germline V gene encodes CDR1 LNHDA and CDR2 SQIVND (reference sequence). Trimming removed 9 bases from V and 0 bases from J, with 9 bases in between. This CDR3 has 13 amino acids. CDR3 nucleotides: TGTGCCAGCAGGGCTTCCTCTGGAAACACCATATATTTT. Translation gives CASRASSGNTIYF.

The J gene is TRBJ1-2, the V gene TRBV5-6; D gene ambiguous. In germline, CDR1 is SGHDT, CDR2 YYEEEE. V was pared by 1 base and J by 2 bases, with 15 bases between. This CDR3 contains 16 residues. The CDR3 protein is CASSLLAGSMNYGYTF. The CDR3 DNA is TGTGCCAGCAGCTTGTTGGCGGGGTCGATGAACTATGGCTACACCTTC.

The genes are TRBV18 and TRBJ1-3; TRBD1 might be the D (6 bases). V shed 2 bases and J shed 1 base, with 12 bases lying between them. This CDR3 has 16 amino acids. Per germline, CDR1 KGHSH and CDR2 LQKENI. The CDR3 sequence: CASSPGQKNSGNTIYF. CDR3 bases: TGTGCCAGCTCACCAGGACAGAAAAATTCTGGAAACACCATATATTTT.

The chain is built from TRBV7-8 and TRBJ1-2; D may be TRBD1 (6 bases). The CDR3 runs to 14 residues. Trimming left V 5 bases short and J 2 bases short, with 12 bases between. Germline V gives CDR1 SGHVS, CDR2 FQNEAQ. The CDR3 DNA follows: TGTGCCAGCAGCGGGACACTTGGCAACTATGGCTACACCTTC. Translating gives CASSGTLGNYGYTF.

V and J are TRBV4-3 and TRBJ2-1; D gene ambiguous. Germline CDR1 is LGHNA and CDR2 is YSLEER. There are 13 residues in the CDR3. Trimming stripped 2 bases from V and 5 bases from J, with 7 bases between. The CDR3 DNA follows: TGCGCCAGCAGCCAACGTCTTGACAATGAGCAGTTCTTC. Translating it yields CASSQRLDNEQFF.

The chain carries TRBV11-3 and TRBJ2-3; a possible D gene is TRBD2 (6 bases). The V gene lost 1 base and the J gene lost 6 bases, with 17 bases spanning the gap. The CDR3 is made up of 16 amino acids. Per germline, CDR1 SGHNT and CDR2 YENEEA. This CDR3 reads CASSLGLEATIDTQYF. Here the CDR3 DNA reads TGTGCCAGCAGCTTAGGACTAGAAGCCACCATTGATACGCAGTATTTT.

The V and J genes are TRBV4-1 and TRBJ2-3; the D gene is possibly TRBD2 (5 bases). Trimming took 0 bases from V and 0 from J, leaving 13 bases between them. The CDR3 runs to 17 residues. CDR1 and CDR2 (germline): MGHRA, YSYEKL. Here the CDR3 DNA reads TGCGCCAGCAGCCAAGATGACACGGGCGGGAGCACAGATACGCAGTATTTT. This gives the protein CASSQDDTGGSTDTQYF.

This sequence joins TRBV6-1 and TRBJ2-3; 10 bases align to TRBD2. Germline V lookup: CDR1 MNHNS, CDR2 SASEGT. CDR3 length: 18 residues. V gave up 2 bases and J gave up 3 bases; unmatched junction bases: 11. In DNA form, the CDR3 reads TGTGCCAGCAGTGAAAGGGGGCGGCTAGCGGGAGTTACAGATACGCAGTATTTT. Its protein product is CASSERGRLAGVTDTQYF.

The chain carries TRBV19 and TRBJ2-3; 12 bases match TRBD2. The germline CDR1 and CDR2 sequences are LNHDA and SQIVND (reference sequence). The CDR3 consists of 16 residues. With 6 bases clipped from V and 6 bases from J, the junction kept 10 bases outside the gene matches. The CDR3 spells CASSMTSGGTRDTQYF. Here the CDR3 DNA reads TGTGCCAGTAGCATGACTAGCGGGGGAACGCGGGATACGCAGTATTTT.

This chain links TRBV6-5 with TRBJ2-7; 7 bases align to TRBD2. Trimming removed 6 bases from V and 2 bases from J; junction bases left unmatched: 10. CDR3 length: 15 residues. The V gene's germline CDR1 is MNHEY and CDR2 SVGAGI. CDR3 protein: CASRPGGRSPYEQYF. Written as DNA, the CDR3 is TGTGCCAGCAGACCGGGCGGGAGAAGCCCCTACGAGCAGTACTTC.

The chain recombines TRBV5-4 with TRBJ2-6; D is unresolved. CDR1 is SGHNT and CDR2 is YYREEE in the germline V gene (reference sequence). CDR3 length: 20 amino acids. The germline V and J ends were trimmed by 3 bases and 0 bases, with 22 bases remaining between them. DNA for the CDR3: TGTGCCAGCAGCTACGCCCTGGGCGTCGCGGCCCTCTCTGGGGCCAACGTCCTGACTTTC. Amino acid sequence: CASSYALGVAALSGANVLTF.

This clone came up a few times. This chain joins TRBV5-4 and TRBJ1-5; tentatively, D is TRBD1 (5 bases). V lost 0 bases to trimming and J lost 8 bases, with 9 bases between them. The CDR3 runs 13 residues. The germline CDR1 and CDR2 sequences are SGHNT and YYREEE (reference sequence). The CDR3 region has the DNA TGTGCCAGCAGCTTGGACCGAGGGGAGCCCCAGCATTTT. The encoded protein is CASSLDRGEPQHF.

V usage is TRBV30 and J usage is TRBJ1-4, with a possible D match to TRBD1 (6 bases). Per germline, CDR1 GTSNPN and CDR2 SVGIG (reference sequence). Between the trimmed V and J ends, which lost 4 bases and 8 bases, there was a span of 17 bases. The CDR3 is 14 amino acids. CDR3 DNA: TGTGCCTGGAACTCGGGGGGCCGGAGGGAAAAACTGTTTTTT. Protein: CAWNSGGRREKLFF.

CDR3 amino acids: CASSSSGTGIYQPQHF. The CDR3, as DNA: TGTGCCAGCAGTTCCTCCGGGACAGGAATATATCAGCCCCAGCATTTT. This chain links TRBV28 with TRBJ1-5, with 8 bases aligning to TRBD1. The CDR3 is 16 residues long. Germline V gene sequence: CDR1 MDHEN, CDR2 SYDVKM. V trimming: 4 bases; J trimming: 5 bases; junction bases outside the gene matches: 10.

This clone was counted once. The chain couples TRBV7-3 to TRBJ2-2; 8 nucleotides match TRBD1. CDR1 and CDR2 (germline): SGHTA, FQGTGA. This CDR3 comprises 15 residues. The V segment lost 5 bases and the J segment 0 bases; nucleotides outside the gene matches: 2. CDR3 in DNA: TGTGCCAGCAGCCCCAGGGGGCCGAACACCGGGGAGCTGTTTTTT. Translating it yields CASSPRGPNTGELFF.

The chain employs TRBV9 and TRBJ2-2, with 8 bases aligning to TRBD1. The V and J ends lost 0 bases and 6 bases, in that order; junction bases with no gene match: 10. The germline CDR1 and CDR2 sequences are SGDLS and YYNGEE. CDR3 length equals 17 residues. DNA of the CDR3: TGTGCCAGCAGCGTAGGTCCAGGGGGCGCCGGCGCCGGGGAGCTGTTTTTT. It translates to CASSVGPGGAGAGELFF.